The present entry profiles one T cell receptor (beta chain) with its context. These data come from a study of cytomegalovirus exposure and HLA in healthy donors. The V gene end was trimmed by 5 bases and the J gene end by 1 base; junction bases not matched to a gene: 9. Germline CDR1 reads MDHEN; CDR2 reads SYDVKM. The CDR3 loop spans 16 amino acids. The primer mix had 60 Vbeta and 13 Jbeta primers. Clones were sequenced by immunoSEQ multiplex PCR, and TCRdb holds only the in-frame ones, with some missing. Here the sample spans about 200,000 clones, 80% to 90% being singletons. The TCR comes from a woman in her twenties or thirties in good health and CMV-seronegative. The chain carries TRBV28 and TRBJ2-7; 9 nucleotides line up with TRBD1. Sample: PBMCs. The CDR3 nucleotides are TGTGCCAGCAGTCCTTGGGAGGGACAGGGTTCCTACGAGCAGTACTTC. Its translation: CASSPWEGQGSYEQYF.